This T cell receptor (beta chain) comes out of a study of cytomegalovirus exposure and HLA in healthy donors. Study details: Within an early data release were roughly 90 million unique TCRs drawn from HLA-typed donors.

PCR was performed using 60 Vbeta and 13 Jbeta primers. TCRdb keeps only in-frame clones here, not all; method: immunoSEQ multiplex PCR. The data hold 50,000 or so clones, with 60% to 75% observed a single time. The V end was cut by 2 bases, the J end by 3 bases, with 5 bases between. The germline V gene has CDR1 GTSNPN and CDR2 SVGIG (reference sequence). This CDR3 is built from 11 residues. Remarks on this clone: Antigen: not known.

General study results and limits: A later analysis found most CMV-associated TCR beta chains apparently HLA-restricted. Reportedly, TCR beta sequences accurately predicted HLA-A and HLA-B alleles in most subjects. Highly shared variants forming one cluster were likely a sequencing artifact.

V and J are TRBV30 and TRBJ2-7; D gene unclear. This TCR was recovered from a woman in her fifties or sixties in good health and CMV-seronegative. Sequencing input: PBMCs. The CDR3 is CAWSYSYEQYF. The CDR3 DNA sequence: TGTGCCTGGAGTTACAGCTACGAGCAGTACTTC.